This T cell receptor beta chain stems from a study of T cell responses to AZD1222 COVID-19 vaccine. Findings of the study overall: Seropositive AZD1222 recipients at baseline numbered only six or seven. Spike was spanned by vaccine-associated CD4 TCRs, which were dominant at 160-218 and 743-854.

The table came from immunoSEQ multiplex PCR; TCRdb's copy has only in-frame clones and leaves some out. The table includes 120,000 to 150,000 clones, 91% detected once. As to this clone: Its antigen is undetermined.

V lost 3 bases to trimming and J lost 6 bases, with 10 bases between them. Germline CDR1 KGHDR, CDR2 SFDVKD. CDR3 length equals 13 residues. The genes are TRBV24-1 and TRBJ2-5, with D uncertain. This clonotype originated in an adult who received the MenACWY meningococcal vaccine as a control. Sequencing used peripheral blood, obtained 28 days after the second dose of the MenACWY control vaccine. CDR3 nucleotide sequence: TGTGCCACCAGTGATAGGAGCCGTCAGACCCAGTACTTC. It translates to CATSDRSRQTQYF.